What follows are 3 T cell receptor beta chains derived from one specimen sequenced in a study of blood T cells in healthy people across ages. Combining a sample-barcoded 5' primer with a J-beta primer mix, a second PCR ran for about 6 to 11 cycles. From the 5' RACE reads, TCRdb called clonotypes with MiXCR, one entry per CDR3 protein. The sample has roughly 790,000 distinct CDR3 sequences; roughly 41% are singletons. Sequenced input: blood. The receptors were sampled from a woman aged 55-70 years in good health.

The V gene is TRBV5-1, the J gene TRBJ1-4; a possible D gene is TRBD1 (6 bases). The CDR3 runs 14 residues. The germline gives CDR1 SGHRS, CDR2 YFSETQ. V was clipped by 1 base and J by 6 bases, with 10 bases between them. The DNA for the CDR3 is TGCGCCAGCAGCTTGAGCACAGGGCATGAAAAACTGTTTTTT. Encoded protein: CASSLSTGHEKLFF.

This clonotype was seen a few times. The chain recombines TRBV6-4 with TRBJ2-1, with TRBD2 matching 10 bases. Unmatched junction bases numbered 7, after V lost 3 bases and J lost 5 bases. The CDR3 contains 16 residues. The V gene's germline CDR1 is MRHNA and CDR2 SNTAGT. The CDR3 reads CASSEASGSPHNEQFF. CDR3 coding DNA: TGTGCCAGCAGTGAAGCTAGCGGGAGTCCCCACAATGAGCAGTTCTTC.

V gene TRBV6-2 or TRBV6-3 combines with J gene TRBJ2-5; D unclear. CDR3 size: 16 residues. V lost 0 bases and J 11 bases, leaving 22 bases between the germline ends. The V gene's germline CDR1 is MNHEY and CDR2 SVGEGT. The CDR3 DNA sequence: TGTGCCAGCAGTTACTCCCGGGTAAGCCCCTACAATGAGCAGTACTTC. It specifies CASSYSRVSPYNEQYF.